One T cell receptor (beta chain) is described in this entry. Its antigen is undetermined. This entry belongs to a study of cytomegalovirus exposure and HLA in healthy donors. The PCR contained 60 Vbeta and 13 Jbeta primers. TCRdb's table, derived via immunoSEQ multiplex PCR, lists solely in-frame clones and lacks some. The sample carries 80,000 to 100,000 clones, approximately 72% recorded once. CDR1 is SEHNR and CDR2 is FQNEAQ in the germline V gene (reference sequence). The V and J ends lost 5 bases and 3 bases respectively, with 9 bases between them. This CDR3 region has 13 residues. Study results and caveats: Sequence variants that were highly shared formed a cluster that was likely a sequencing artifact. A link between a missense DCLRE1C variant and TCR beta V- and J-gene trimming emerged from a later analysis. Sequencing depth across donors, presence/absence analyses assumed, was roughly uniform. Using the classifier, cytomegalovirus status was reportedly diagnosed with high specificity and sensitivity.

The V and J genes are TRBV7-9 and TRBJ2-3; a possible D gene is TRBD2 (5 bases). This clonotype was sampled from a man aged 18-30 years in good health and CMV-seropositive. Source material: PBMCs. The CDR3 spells CASSPDSTDTQYF. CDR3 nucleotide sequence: TGTGCCAGCAGCCCGGACTCAACAGATACGCAGTATTTT.